This is a list of T cell receptor beta chains from one sample in a study of T cell changes during pregnancy in multiple sclerosis. Assay used: immunoSEQ multiplex PCR; TCRdb lists only in-frame clones, some missing. The sample includes about 58,000 clones, roughly 93% of them seen just once. The sequences come from CD8+ T cells from peripheral blood mononuclear cells, collected in the second trimester of pregnancy. These receptors originate from a female donor with multiple sclerosis, enrolled in a pregnancy study. The CDR3 runs from the conserved cysteine through the conserved F or W. The order of the fields is V gene, clone size, J gene, D gene, CDR3 protein, CDR3 DNA. A D gene is named only where the DNA matches it firmly. Size is omitted from some rows. Given values are once, few, many or a class for expanded clones.

V: TRBV6-8; size: -; J: TRBJ2-7; D: TRBD2; CDR3: CASTGTRYEQYF; DNA: TGTGCCAGCACCGGGACTAGGTACGAGCAGTACTTC
V: TRBV7-8; size: -; J: TRBJ1-1; D: -; CDR3: CASSVNGDTEAFF; DNA: TGTGCCAGCAGCGTCAACGGGGACACTGAAGCTTTCTTT
V: TRBV29-1; size: once; J: TRBJ2-7; D: -; CDR3: CSVEGEEQYF; DNA: TGCAGCGTTGAGGGAGAAGAGCAGTACTTC
V: TRBV4-3; size: -; J: TRBJ2-5; D: TRBD1; CDR3: CASSHRAGQGFQETQYF; DNA: TGCGCCAGCAGCCACAGAGCGGGACAGGGGTTCCAAGAGACCCAGTACTTC
V: TRBV13; size: -; J: TRBJ2-7; D: TRBD2; CDR3: CASSPRLADPYEQYF; DNA: TGTGCCAGCAGCCCACGGCTAGCGGACCCCTACGAGCAGTACTTC
V: TRBV4-1; size: -; J: TRBJ2-1; D: TRBD1; CDR3: CASSQGGTGGSNEQFF; DNA: TGCGCCAGCAGCCAAGGAGGGACAGGGGGCTCGAATGAGCAGTTCTTC
V: TRBV7-8; size: -; J: TRBJ2-7; D: -; CDR3: CASSRFQESSYEQYF; DNA: TGTGCCAGCAGCAGATTTCAGGAAAGCTCCTACGAGCAGTACTTC
V: TRBV9; size: -; J: TRBJ2-7; D: -; CDR3: CASSVEGQLNYEQYF; DNA: TGTGCCAGCAGCGTAGAGGGGCAATTAAACTACGAGCAGTACTTC
V: TRBV2; size: -; J: TRBJ2-1; D: TRBD2; CDR3: CASSKTRGLPHNEQFF; DNA: TGTGCCAGCAGCAAGACCCGGGGACTACCTCACAATGAGCAGTTCTTC
V: TRBV6-6; size: once; J: TRBJ2-1; D: TRBD2; CDR3: CASSTGLAGFSEQFF; DNA: TGTGCCAGCAGTACGGGACTAGCGGGATTCAGTGAGCAGTTCTTC
V: TRBV13; size: -; J: TRBJ2-1; D: TRBD2; CDR3: CASSASVSGRFYEQFF; DNA: TGTGCCAGCAGCGCGAGTGTGAGCGGGAGGTTCTATGAGCAGTTCTTC
V: TRBV7-9; size: -; J: TRBJ2-7; D: TRBD2; CDR3: CASESGLANEQYF; DNA: TGTGCCAGCGAATCGGGACTAGCGAACGAGCAGTACTTC
V: TRBV28; size: -; J: TRBJ1-4; D: -; CDR3: CASSSRQTTTNEKLFF; DNA: TGTGCCAGCAGTTCTAGGCAGACCACAACTAATGAAAAACTGTTTTTT
V: TRBV19; size: -; J: TRBJ2-1; D: -; CDR3: CASAAVGNEQFF; DNA: TGTGCCAGTGCAGCGGTAGGGAATGAGCAGTTCTTC
V: TRBV7-9; size: -; J: TRBJ1-2; D: -; CDR3: CASSLVGQGHYGYTF; DNA: TGTGCCAGCAGCTTAGTGGGGCAGGGCCACTATGGCTACACCTTC
V: TRBV7-2; size: -; J: TRBJ1-5; D: TRBD1; CDR3: CASREGQGRGQPQHF; DNA: TGTGCCAGCAGAGAGGGACAGGGGAGGGGGCAGCCCCAGCATTTT
V: TRBV11-2; size: -; J: TRBJ2-5; D: -; CDR3: CASSLATGQETQYF; DNA: TGTGCCAGCAGCTTAGCGACAGGCCAAGAGACCCAGTACTTC